The 23 T cell receptor beta chains below were found in one sample sequenced in a study of T cell repertoires in cytomegalovirus infection. TCRdb re-derived calls from the reads in MiXCR, one entry per CDR3 protein. The sample lists roughly 920,000 distinct CDR3 sequences; 31% were seen once. Their target antigens are unknown. The sample consisted of cultured CD8+ T cells from PBMCs, taken from culture after CMV antigen stimulation. Source of these receptors: a human donor in good health (CMV status not recorded). Some clones in this sample may be carry-over from other donors' samples.

The chain couples TRBV12-5 to TRBJ2-5; TRBD1 might be the D (5 bases). The CDR3 runs 14 residues. Germline V gene lookup returns CDR1 LGHNT and CDR2 FRNRAP. The V gene lost 6 bases and the J gene lost 2 bases, with 13 bases spanning the gap. The CDR3 sequence: CASGQETDQETQYF. The DNA for the CDR3 is TGTGCTAGTGGCCAAGAGACAGATCAAGAGACCCAGTACTTC.

The gene calls are TRBV29-1 and TRBJ2-7; D is undetermined. Germline values: CDR1 SQVTM, CDR2 ANQGSEA. The CDR3 is 12 amino acids. Trimming stripped 2 bases from V and 3 bases from J, with 8 bases between. The DNA of the CDR3 is TGCAGCGTTGAAAACAGTGTCTACGAGCAGTACTTC. Amino acid sequence: CSVENSVYEQYF.

This clonotype was seen once. The CDR3 DNA follows: TGTGCCAGCAGCTCCTTGTCCTTTAGGTTGAACACTGAAGCTTTCTTT. Its protein is CASSSLSFRLNTEAFF. V usage is TRBV7-4 and J usage is TRBJ1-1; no clear D. V dropped 4 bases and J dropped 0 bases, with 15 bases sitting between them. Germline V gene sequence: CDR1 SGHVT, CDR2 SQSDAQ. The CDR3 is 16 residues long.

This chain joins TRBV7-9 and TRBJ2-1; TRBD2 is a possible D gene (6 bases). The CDR3 spans 13 residues. Germline CDR1 SEHNR, CDR2 FQNEAQ (reference sequence). The V end lost 5 bases, the J end lost 7 bases, and 12 bases lay between the germline ends. CDR3 nucleotides: TGTGCCAGCAGCCGCGGGGAGGTTAATGAGCAGTTCTTC. Protein: CASSRGEVNEQFF.

The chain carries TRBV6-5 and TRBJ1-5; perhaps TRBD1 as D (5 bases). This CDR3 region has 14 residues. Trimming left V 0 bases short and J 6 bases short, with 9 bases between. Germline CDR1 is MNHEY and CDR2 is SVGAGI. In DNA, the CDR3 is TGTGCCAGCAGTTACTCCGGGGGGACTCAGCCCCAGCATTTT. Translated: CASSYSGGTQPQHF.

This clonotype turned up a few times. The chain links TRBV27 to TRBJ1-1; 7 positions match TRBD1. The CDR3 is 15 residues long. With 3 bases clipped from V and 4 bases from J, the junction kept 8 bases outside the gene matches. Germline-derived CDR1 and CDR2 are MNHEY and SMNVEV (reference sequence). The CDR3: CASSLNPGGRTEAFF. CDR3 sequence (DNA): TGTGCCAGCAGTTTGAACCCAGGGGGGCGCACTGAAGCTTTCTTT.

To note about this clonotype: This sequence may be a read error, since a much larger clone differs from it by one base. The chain has TRBV7-2 and TRBJ2-7; D unresolved. Germline assignment: CDR1 SGHTA and CDR2 FQGNSA. The CDR3 totals 14 residues. In DNA, the CDR3 is TGTGCCGGCAGCCGAACCGGGTGGGGCTACGAGCAGTACTTC. Translated, it gives CAGSRTGWGYEQYF.

This clonotype was picked up a small number of times. V and J are TRBV12-3 or TRBV12-4 and TRBJ1-1; weak D call: TRBD1 (6 bases). V lost 6 bases to trimming and J lost 8 bases, with 10 bases between them. This CDR3 is built from 11 residues. CDR3 region: CASRTTGEAFF. The CDR3 DNA reads TGTGCCAGCAGGACGACAGGAGAAGCTTTCTTT.

At least ten counts were recorded for this clonotype. The chain is built from TRBV7-8 and TRBJ2-5; TRBD1 might be the D (5 bases). V lost 4 bases, J lost 2 bases, and 8 bases lay in between. The CDR3 has 13 amino acids. Germline V lookup: CDR1 SGHVS, CDR2 FQNEAQ. The CDR3 sequence is CASSYDRQETQYF. Here the CDR3 DNA reads TGTGCCAGCAGCTACGACAGACAAGAGACCCAGTACTTC.

This clonotype was detected a few times. The V and J genes are TRBV13 and TRBJ2-2, with TRBD1 matching over 9 bases. The CDR3 spans 17 residues. Trimming at V came to 4 bases and at J to 4 bases, leaving 10 bases not matched to a gene. The germline CDR1 and CDR2 sequences are PRHDT and FYEKMQ (reference sequence). CDR3 region: CASSSLRGQGTTGELFF. CDR3 DNA sequence: TGTGCCAGCAGCTCCTTGCGTGGACAGGGGACCACCGGGGAGCTGTTTTTT.

J is TRBJ2-1 and V is TRBV15, with 7 bases identical to TRBD2. V trimming: 1 base; J trimming: 5 bases; junction bases outside the gene matches: 8. From germline, CDR1 is LNHNV and CDR2 YYDKDF (reference sequence). The CDR3 is 16 amino acids. The CDR3 region has the DNA TGTGCCACCAGCAGAGCAGAAGGGACTATCGACAATGAGCAGTTCTTC. Encoded protein: CATSRAEGTIDNEQFF.

This clonotype came up a few times. CDR3 loop: CASSSPGTSITDTQYF. The CDR3, as DNA: TGTGCCAGCAGCTCCCCCGGGACTAGCATCACAGATACGCAGTATTTT. The chain recombines TRBV7-9 with TRBJ2-3; 9 bases are shared with TRBD2. The CDR3 contains 16 residues. The V gene's germline CDR1 is SEHNR and CDR2 FQNEAQ (reference sequence). V dropped 4 bases and J dropped 2; count of bases not matched to a gene: 7.

This clonotype was recorded a few times. This chain links TRBV6-6 with TRBJ1-5; 7 bases map to TRBD1. Germline loops: CDR1 MNHNY, CDR2 SVGAGI (reference sequence). Trimming cost V 7 bases and J 4 bases; bases outside gene matches: 10. The CDR3 runs to 15 residues. The CDR3 DNA follows: TGTGCCAGCAACCTCGACAGGGCGGTAAATCAGCCCCAGCATTTT. Protein product: CASNLDRAVNQPQHF.

Ten or more counts support this clonotype. V usage is TRBV7-6 and J usage is TRBJ2-1; D gene ambiguous. The length of the CDR3 is 12 residues. Germline assignment: CDR1 SGHVS and CDR2 FNYEAQ. Trimming left V 2 bases short and J 6 bases short, with 5 bases between. The CDR3 protein is CASSLYANEQFF. The CDR3 DNA sequence: TGTGCCAGCAGCTTATACGCCAATGAGCAGTTCTTC.

The chain couples TRBV27 to TRBJ2-2; D gene ambiguous. CDR1 MNHEY and CDR2 SMNVEV come from the germline V gene (reference sequence). Trimming removed 2 bases at V and 6 bases at J, with 7 bases between. The CDR3 is made up of 13 amino acids. The CDR3 region is CASSLSRSGELFF. CDR3 DNA: TGTGCCAGCAGTTTAAGCAGGTCCGGGGAGCTGTTTTTT.

The chain combines TRBV5-1 with TRBJ1-4; D uncertain. Between the trimmed V and J ends, which lost 2 bases and 0 bases, there was a span of 26 bases. The V gene's germline CDR1 is SGHRS and CDR2 YFSETQ. The CDR3 runs 21 residues. CDR3 in amino acids: CASSLPATWTGPPATNEKLFF. The CDR3 bases are TGCGCCAGCAGCTTACCAGCAACCTGGACCGGACCTCCCGCAACTAATGAAAAACTGTTTTTT.

This rearrangement joins TRBV27 to TRBJ2-3; D possibly corresponds to TRBD1 (6 bases). Germline CDR1 MNHEY, CDR2 SMNVEV (reference sequence). CDR3 length: 16 amino acids. Trimming removed 2 bases at V and 0 bases at J, with 12 bases between. The CDR3 DNA is TGTGCCAGCAGTTTAGTCCCCGGACAGAGCACAGATACGCAGTATTTT. The encoded protein is CASSLVPGQSTDTQYF.

This clonotype was recorded once. V and J are TRBV11-2 and TRBJ1-2; D gene ambiguous. Germline V gene data show CDR1 as SGHAT and CDR2 as FQNNGV. V was cut by 1 base and J by 6 bases, with 21 bases left in between. The length of the CDR3 is 17 residues. The chain's CDR3 is CASSLGLASGLFNGYTF. As DNA, the CDR3 is TGTGCCAGCAGCTTAGGGCTTGCCAGCGGACTTTTTAATGGCTACACCTTC.

This clonotype came up a few times. This chain uses TRBV6-5 with TRBJ1-1; D is possibly TRBD1 (6 bases). Germline lookup yields CDR1 MNHEY and CDR2 SVGAGI. Trimming removed 2 bases at V and 0 bases at J, with 13 bases between. This CDR3 has 16 amino acids. The CDR3 region is CASSYRRTDLNTEAFF. DNA for the CDR3: TGTGCCAGCAGTTACCGTAGGACAGACTTGAACACTGAAGCTTTCTTT.

As regards this clonotype: An end of the junction does not agree with germline; a read error may underlie this. This chain links TRBV7-8 with TRBJ2-3, with 10 bases lining up with TRBD2. Germline CDR1 reads SGHVS; CDR2 reads FQNEAQ. The CDR3 length is 16 residues. Written as DNA, the CDR3 is TGTGCCAGCAGCTTAGGGCTAGCGGGGGCCACAGATACGAAGTATTTT. This encodes CASSLGLAGATDTKYF. The full variable domain, in which reference TRBV7-8 and TRBJ2-3 provide the parts outside the CDR3, is GAGVSQSPRYKVAKRGQDVALRCDPISGHVSLFWYQQALGQGPEFLTYFQNEAQLDKSGLPSDRFFAERPEGSVSTLKIQRTQQEDSAVYLCASSLGLAGATDTKYFGPGTRLTVL.

The rearrangement links TRBV18 to TRBJ1-2; D gene uncertain. V lost 1 base and J 3 bases, leaving 6 bases between the germline ends. The CDR3 covers 13 residues. Germline lookup yields CDR1 KGHSH and CDR2 LQKENI. This CDR3 reads CASSPLSDYGYTF. In nucleotides, the CDR3 is TGTGCCAGCTCACCACTTTCAGACTATGGCTACACCTTC.

Regarding this clonotype: A junction end diverges from the germline sequence, so it may reflect a read error. The chain joins TRBV7-6 to TRBJ2-5; D is uncertain. Looked up from germline, CDR1 is SGHVS and CDR2 is FNYEAQ. The CDR3 extends over 16 amino acids. DNA of the CDR3: TGTGCCGGCAGCTTAGTTGTAGACCCCCTTGGTGAGACCCAGTACTTC. Protein product: CAGSLVVDPLGETQYF.

The chain is built from TRBV3-1 and TRBJ2-7; a weak D match, TRBD1 (5 bases). This CDR3 spans 13 amino acids. The V end lost 1 base, the J end lost 3 bases, and 7 bases lay between the germline ends. Germline-derived CDR1 and CDR2 are LGHDT and YNNKEL (reference sequence). In nucleotides, the CDR3 is TGTGCCAGCAGCCAAGTGGGGCTCTACGAGCAGTACTTC. Its translation: CASSQVGLYEQYF.